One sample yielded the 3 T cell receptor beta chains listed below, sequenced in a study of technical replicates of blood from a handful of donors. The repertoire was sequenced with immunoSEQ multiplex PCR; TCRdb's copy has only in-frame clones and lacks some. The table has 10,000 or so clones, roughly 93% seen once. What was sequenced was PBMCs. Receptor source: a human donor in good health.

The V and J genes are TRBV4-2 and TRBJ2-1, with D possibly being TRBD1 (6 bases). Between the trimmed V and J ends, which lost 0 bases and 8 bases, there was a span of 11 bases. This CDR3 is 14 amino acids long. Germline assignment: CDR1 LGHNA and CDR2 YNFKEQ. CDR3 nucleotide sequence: TGTGCCAGCAGCCAAGACTACAGGGTCGATGAGCAGTTCTTC. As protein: CASSQDYRVDEQFF.

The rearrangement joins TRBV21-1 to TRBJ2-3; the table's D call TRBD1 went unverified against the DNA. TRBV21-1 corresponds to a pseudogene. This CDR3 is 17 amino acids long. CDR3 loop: CASSSDLDRDCTDTQYF. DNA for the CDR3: TGTGCCAGCAGCAGCGACCTAGACAGGGATTGCACAGATACGCAGTATTTT.

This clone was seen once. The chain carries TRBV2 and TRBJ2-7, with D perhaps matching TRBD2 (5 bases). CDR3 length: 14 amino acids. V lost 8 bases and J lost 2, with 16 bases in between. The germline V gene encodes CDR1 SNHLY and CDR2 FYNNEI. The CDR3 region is CASSEGSEAYEQYF. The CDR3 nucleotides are TGTGCCAGCTCCGAGGGAAGCGAGGCCTACGAGCAGTACTTC.